This is a list of T cell receptor beta chains from one sample in a study of human T cells and chemical hapten exposure. Each CDR3 protein gets one entry after TCRdb re-called the RACE reads with MiXCR. Here the sample spans some 180,000 distinct CDR3 sequences, roughly a quarter being singletons. The sequencing here drew on whole blood, taken in connection with sensitization to the hapten diphenylcyclopropenone (DPC). These receptors all stem from a woman in her thirties or forties with alopecia areata. Some clones in this sample may be carry-over from other donors' samples. The CDR3 runs from the conserved cysteine through the conserved F or W. The order of the fields is V gene, J gene, clone size, D gene, CDR3 length, CDR3 DNA, CDR3 protein. A D gene is named only where the DNA matches it firmly. Clone size is not always given. Where it is, it says once, few, many or a class for expanded clones.

V: TRBV5-1; J: TRBJ2-3; size: -; D: -; length: 13; DNA: TGCGCCAGCAGAATTGCTAGCACAGATACGCAGTATTTT; CDR3: CASRIASTDTQYF
V: TRBV20-1; J: TRBJ2-7; size: few; D: TRBD1; length: 14; DNA: TGCAGTGCTAGCAGCGCGACAGGGGAGTACGAGCAGTACTTC; CDR3: CSASSATGEYEQYF
V: TRBV7-9; J: TRBJ2-1; size: few; D: TRBD1; length: 17; DNA: TGTGCCAGCAGCTTCCCCGGGACAGGGGCTAGTTACAATGAGCAGTTCTTC; CDR3: CASSFPGTGASYNEQFF
V: TRBV20-1; J: TRBJ2-7; size: -; D: -; length: 15; DNA: TGCAGTGCTAGACCACCAGGGAACCCCAATGGGGAGCAGTACTTC; CDR3: CSARPPGNPNGEQYF
V: TRBV27; J: TRBJ2-2; size: many; D: -; length: 13; DNA: TGTGCCAGCAGCCCACTCCCTGGCGGGGAGCTGTTTTTT; CDR3: CASSPLPGGELFF
V: TRBV5-4; J: TRBJ2-3; size: -; D: TRBD2; length: 15; DNA: TGTGCCAGCAGCGAGAGAGCGGGAGACACAGATACGCAGTATTTT; CDR3: CASSERAGDTDTQYF
V: TRBV7-9; J: TRBJ1-2; size: -; D: -; length: 15; DNA: TGTGCCAGCAGCTCAACCGGCGGAGCTAACTATGGCTACACCTTC; CDR3: CASSSTGGANYGYTF
V: TRBV4-2; J: TRBJ2-3; size: many; D: TRBD2; length: 17; DNA: TGTGCCAGCAGCCAAGAAGAGACTAGCGGGAGCACAGATACGCAGTATTTT; CDR3: CASSQEETSGSTDTQYF
V: TRBV20-1; J: TRBJ2-3; size: -; D: TRBD2; length: 15; DNA: TGCAGTGCTAGAGTGGGACTAGCGGTTACGGATACGCAGTATTTT; CDR3: CSARVGLAVTDTQYF
V: TRBV6-5; J: TRBJ1-1; size: -; D: -; length: 11; DNA: TGTGCCAGCAGTTCGGGAAAGGAAGCTTTCTTT; CDR3: CASSSGKEAFF
V: TRBV7-2; J: TRBJ2-7; size: -; D: TRBD1; length: 15; DNA: TGTGCCAGCAGCTTTGGGCAGGGGGCAAGGTACGAGCAGTACTTC; CDR3: CASSFGQGARYEQYF
V: TRBV28; J: TRBJ1-6; size: many; D: TRBD1; length: 14; DNA: TGTGCCAGCAGTTTCCGGGACAGGAATTCACCCCTCCACTTT; CDR3: CASSFRDRNSPLHF
V: TRBV30; J: TRBJ2-2; size: -; D: TRBD1; length: 13; DNA: TGTGCCTGGAACAGGGGTGGGACCGGGGAGCTGTTTTTT; CDR3: CAWNRGGTGELFF
V: TRBV29-1; J: TRBJ2-1; size: few; D: TRBD2; length: 13; DNA: TGCAGCGGATCTAGCGGGAGATACAATGAGCAGTTCTTC; CDR3: CSGSSGRYNEQFF
V: TRBV5-1; J: TRBJ2-2; size: few; D: TRBD2; length: 16; DNA: TGCGCCAGCAGCTACGGACTAGCGGGAGGCACCGGGGAGCTGTTTTTT; CDR3: CASSYGLAGGTGELFF
V: TRBV6-2/TRBV6-3; J: TRBJ2-1; size: -; D: TRBD2; length: 16; DNA: TGTGCCAGCAGTTACCGACCGGGACTAGCGGGTAATGAGCAGTTCTTC; CDR3: CASSYRPGLAGNEQFF
V: TRBV6-5; J: TRBJ2-7; size: many; D: TRBD2; length: 14; DNA: TGTGCCAGCAGTGCCGGGACTACTTACTACGAGCAGTACTTC; CDR3: CASSAGTTYYEQYF
V: TRBV7-9; J: TRBJ2-7; size: -; D: TRBD1; length: 18; DNA: TGTGCCAGCAGCTCCCATTTAGGATACAGGGGTCCAACCTACGAGCAGTACTTC; CDR3: CASSSHLGYRGPTYEQYF
V: TRBV11-2; J: TRBJ1-2; size: many; D: -; length: 12; DNA: TGTGCCAGCAGGGGAGCTAACTATGGCTACACCTTC; CDR3: CASRGANYGYTF
V: TRBV7-3; J: TRBJ2-1; size: -; D: TRBD2; length: 15; DNA: TGTGCCAGCAGCCCCCGATCTAGCGGGAGGGGTGAGCAGTTCTTC; CDR3: CASSPRSSGRGEQFF
V: TRBV28; J: TRBJ1-2; size: few; D: TRBD1; length: 12; DNA: TGTGCCACCGACAGGGCAAACTATGGCTACACCTTC; CDR3: CATDRANYGYTF
V: TRBV20-1; J: TRBJ2-7; size: few; D: -; length: 13; DNA: TGCAGTGCTAGAGAAGGGGCGATCGACGAGCAGTACTTC; CDR3: CSAREGAIDEQYF
V: TRBV27; J: TRBJ1-4; size: -; D: -; length: 16; DNA: TGTGCCAGCGCGTCAAGGCCGACAGTCTCTAATGAAAAACTGTTTTTT; CDR3: CASASRPTVSNEKLFF
V: TRBV20-1; J: TRBJ2-7; size: -; D: TRBD1; length: 14; DNA: TGCAGTGCTAGGGACCCGACAGGGGCAAAAGAGCAGTACTTC; CDR3: CSARDPTGAKEQYF
V: TRBV7-2; J: TRBJ2-5; size: few; D: TRBD2; length: 14; DNA: TGTGCCAGCAGCTCCAAGACTAGCGGGAGGGCCCAGTACTTC; CDR3: CASSSKTSGRAQYF
V: TRBV7-9; J: TRBJ1-5; size: -; D: -; length: 15; DNA: TGTGCCAGCAGCTTAGGGGCAGGGAGCAATCAGCCCCAGCATTTT; CDR3: CASSLGAGSNQPQHF
V: TRBV5-5; J: TRBJ1-2; size: -; D: -; length: 12; DNA: TGTGCCAGCAGCGCGGGGACTACCGGCTACACCTTC; CDR3: CASSAGTTGYTF
V: TRBV5-5; J: TRBJ1-5; size: many; D: -; length: 14; DNA: TGTGCCAGCAGCTTGAAAATAGGAGATCAGCCCCAGCATTTT; CDR3: CASSLKIGDQPQHF
V: TRBV10-3; J: TRBJ2-1; size: few; D: -; length: 15; DNA: TGTGCCATCAGTGTAGAGACCCAGGGGAGCCATGAGCAGTTCTTC; CDR3: CAISVETQGSHEQFF
V: TRBV20-1; J: TRBJ2-4; size: -; D: -; length: 14; DNA: TGCAGTGCTAGGTTAGCGGACGCCAAAAACATTCAGTACTTC; CDR3: CSARLADAKNIQYF
V: TRBV4-1; J: TRBJ2-1; size: few; D: TRBD1; length: 14; DNA: TGCGCCAGCAGCCCCGGGACAGGGGGGATTGAGCAGTTCTTC; CDR3: CASSPGTGGIEQFF
V: TRBV5-4; J: TRBJ2-3; size: -; D: TRBD2; length: 16; DNA: TGTGCCAGCAGCTTCCCTAGCGGGAGCAGCACAGATACGCAGTATTTT; CDR3: CASSFPSGSSTDTQYF
V: TRBV28; J: TRBJ1-2; size: few; D: -; length: 11; DNA: TGTGCCAGCAGAAATAACGGAGGCTACACCTTC; CDR3: CASRNNGGYTF
V: TRBV20-1; J: TRBJ1-1; size: -; D: TRBD1; length: 13; DNA: TGCAGTGCTACCCCTCAGGGGGGAACTGAAGCTTTCTTT; CDR3: CSATPQGGTEAFF
V: TRBV6-2/TRBV6-3; J: TRBJ2-7; size: -; D: -; length: 15; DNA: TGTGCCAGCAGCCGAGGGGGGTGGAGCTCCTACGAGCAGTACTTC; CDR3: CASSRGGWSSYEQYF
V: TRBV10-3; J: TRBJ1-5; size: -; D: TRBD1; length: 15; DNA: TGTGCCATCAGGGATGGACAGGGAGATGGGCAGCCCCAGCATTTT; CDR3: CAIRDGQGDGQPQHF
V: TRBV7-2; J: TRBJ2-1; size: -; D: -; length: 15; DNA: TGTGCCAGCAGCTTCTCTCCGGATCCTTGGGGTGAGCAGTTCTTC; CDR3: CASSFSPDPWGEQFF
V: TRBV12-3/TRBV12-4; J: TRBJ1-5; size: -; D: TRBD1; length: 14; DNA: TGTGCCAGCAGAACTACAGGGGGCAATCAGCCCCAGCATTTT; CDR3: CASRTTGGNQPQHF
V: TRBV7-2; J: TRBJ2-5; size: -; D: TRBD2; length: 21; DNA: TGTGCCAGCAGCTCCTTCCCGACTAGCGGGAGTTCGATTGCGTTAGGGGGGACCCAGTACTTC; CDR3: CASSSFPTSGSSIALGGTQYF
V: TRBV11-2; J: TRBJ2-1; size: -; D: -; length: 14; DNA: TGTGCCAGCAGCTTGGCGGCTGGGGACAATGAGCAGTTCTTC; CDR3: CASSLAAGDNEQFF
V: TRBV6-2/TRBV6-3; J: TRBJ2-1; size: few; D: -; length: 12; DNA: TGTGCCAGCAGACTCCGGTTCTATGAGCAGTTCTTC; CDR3: CASRLRFYEQFF
V: TRBV6-6; J: TRBJ2-3; size: -; D: TRBD1; length: 12; DNA: TGTGCCGCGCGGCAGGGGGCCGATACGCAGTATTTT; CDR3: CAARQGADTQYF
V: TRBV5-1; J: TRBJ2-5; size: -; D: -; length: 15; DNA: TGCGCCAGCAGCTTGTTGGGACGGCCCCAAGAGACCCAGTACTTC; CDR3: CASSLLGRPQETQYF
V: TRBV6-5; J: TRBJ2-1; size: -; D: TRBD2; length: 15; DNA: TGTGCCAGCAGACCCCGGACTAGCGGTTACAATGAGCAGTTCTTC; CDR3: CASRPRTSGYNEQFF
V: TRBV20-1; J: TRBJ1-5; size: -; D: TRBD1; length: 14; DNA: TGCAGTGCCCTAAGGGACAGGGAAAATCAGCCCCAGCATTTT; CDR3: CSALRDRENQPQHF
V: TRBV28; J: TRBJ1-4; size: -; D: -; length: 14; DNA: TGTGCCAGCAGTGGGGACTCCCAGAGGACGAAACTGTTTTTT; CDR3: CASSGDSQRTKLFF
V: TRBV28; J: TRBJ2-7; size: -; D: -; length: 12; DNA: TGTGCCAGCAGTTCCCTGACTCACGAGCAGTACTTC; CDR3: CASSSLTHEQYF
V: TRBV6-2/TRBV6-3; J: TRBJ2-7; size: -; D: -; length: 12; DNA: TGTGCCAGCAGTTATATGGGTTACGAGCAGTACTTC; CDR3: CASSYMGYEQYF
V: TRBV20-1; J: TRBJ2-7; size: many; D: TRBD2; length: 14; DNA: TGCAGTGCTTTCTCCGGGACTAGCGGGAGCGAGCAGTACTTC; CDR3: CSAFSGTSGSEQYF
V: TRBV7-9; J: TRBJ1-1; size: -; D: -; length: 13; DNA: TGTGCCAGCAGCACCTGGACCGACACTGAAGCTTTCTTT; CDR3: CASSTWTDTEAFF
V: TRBV24-1; J: TRBJ2-1; size: -; D: TRBD1; length: 18; DNA: TGTGCCACCAGTGATCCTACTAACAGGGGGAACCGTTACAATGAGCAGTTCTTC; CDR3: CATSDPTNRGNRYNEQFF
V: TRBV12-3/TRBV12-4; J: TRBJ1-1; size: -; D: TRBD1; length: 14; DNA: TGTGCCAGCAGCTCATTCCGGACAGGGACGTCAGCTTTCTTT; CDR3: CASSSFRTGTSAFF
V: TRBV20-1; J: TRBJ2-3; size: many; D: TRBD2; length: 16; DNA: TGCAGTGCTAGAGAATGGGCTAGCGGGAAGACAGATACGCAGTATTTT; CDR3: CSAREWASGKTDTQYF
V: TRBV7-2; J: TRBJ2-7; size: few; D: -; length: 13; DNA: TGTGCCAGCAGCTCAGGCCGGGGGAACGAGCAGTACTTC; CDR3: CASSSGRGNEQYF
V: TRBV5-1; J: TRBJ2-7; size: -; D: -; length: 13; DNA: TGCGCCAGCAGCTTGGGGTCAGGGGAAGAGCAGTACTTC; CDR3: CASSLGSGEEQYF